Shown below are 19 T cell receptor beta chains from a single sample sequenced in a study of blood T cells in healthy people across ages. With a J-beta primer mix and a sample-barcoded 5' primer, a second PCR ran about 7 to 11 cycles. Each CDR3 protein gets one entry after TCRdb re-called the 5' RACE reads with MiXCR. The table shows some 1.8 million distinct CDR3 sequences, with roughly 43% occurring only once. Sequenced input: blood. These receptors were taken from a human donor in good health.

The rearrangement joins TRBV29-1 to TRBJ2-7; 8 bases agree with TRBD2. Germline lookup yields CDR1 SQVTM and CDR2 ANQGSEA. The CDR3 is 13 amino acids. V gave up 7 bases and J gave up 3 bases; unmatched junction bases: 8. CDR3 sequence: CSAGPGGVYEQYF. In nucleotides, the CDR3 is TGCAGCGCTGGGCCCGGGGGGGTCTACGAGCAGTACTTC.

The J gene is TRBJ2-3, the V gene TRBV12-5; D tentatively fits TRBD1 or TRBD2 (6 bases each). The CDR3 loop spans 14 amino acids. Germline V lookup: CDR1 LGHNT, CDR2 FRNRAP. The V and J ends lost 3 bases and 5 bases respectively, with 12 bases between them. The CDR3 loop is CASGFNGGRDTQYF. The CDR3 coding sequence is TGTGCTAGTGGTTTTAACGGGGGCCGAGATACGCAGTATTTT.

Only a few counts were recorded for this clonotype. The chain employs TRBV20-1 and TRBJ2-4; maybe TRBD2 (6 bases). The CDR3 consists of 13 residues. V was pared by 1 base and J by 13 bases, with 17 bases between. The germline gives CDR1 DFQATT, CDR2 SNEGSKA (reference sequence). The DNA of the CDR3 is TGCAGTGCTAGAGCAATCGGGGGAGTGGAGCAGTACTTC. Translated: CSARAIGGVEQYF.

The rearrangement links TRBV11-2 to TRBJ1-2; 9 bases fit TRBD1. After removal of 5 bases from V and 7 bases from J, the junction contained 8 bases not matched to a gene. CDR3 size: 14 residues. The germline gives CDR1 SGHAT, CDR2 FQNNGV. CDR3 bases: TGTGCCAGCAGCCCCCGGACAGGGGTTACTGGCTACACCTTC. It encodes CASSPRTGVTGYTF. The full variable domain, with the rest looked up from reference TRBV11-2 and TRBJ1-2, is EAGVAQSPRYKIIEKRQSVAFWCNPISGHATLYWYQQILGQGPKLLIQFQNNGVVDDSQLPKDRFSAERLKGVDSTLKIQPAKLEDSAVYLCASSPRTGVTGYTFGSGTRLTVV.

The V and J genes are TRBV5-5 and TRBJ1-2; D is unclear. Germline V CDR1 and CDR2: SGHKS, YYEKEE (reference sequence). CDR3 size: 13 residues. Trimming removed 4 bases at V and 7 bases at J, with 14 bases between. CDR3 loop: CASSPGFAAGYTF. In DNA form, the CDR3 reads TGTGCCAGCAGCCCCGGTTTTGCGGCTGGCTACACCTTC.

The gene calls are TRBV18 and TRBJ1-5, with D unresolved. This CDR3 has 14 amino acids. Germline V gene sequence: CDR1 KGHSH, CDR2 LQKENI. The V end was cut by 3 bases, the J end by 5 bases, with 11 bases between. The CDR3 sequence is CASSPSPGDQPQHF. Written as DNA, the CDR3 is TGTGCCAGCTCACCTTCTCCCGGGGATCAGCCCCAGCATTTT. Full variable domain (missing parts from reference TRBV18 and TRBJ1-5): NAGVMQNPRHLVRRRGQEARLRCSPMKGHSHVYWYRQLPEEGLKFMVYLQKENIIDESGMPKERFSAEFPKEGPSILRIQQVVRGDSAAYFCASSPSPGDQPQHFGDGTRLSIL.

V usage is TRBV20-1 and J usage is TRBJ2-7, with 8 bases matching TRBD2. Germline CDR1 reads DFQATT; CDR2 reads SNEGSKA (reference sequence). V was pared by 0 bases and J by 2 bases, with 9 bases of the junction left unmatched. The CDR3 is 16 amino acids. The CDR3 loop is CSARDTAGAITYEQYF. The CDR3 DNA reads as TGCAGTGCTAGAGACACAGCGGGGGCCATTACCTACGAGCAGTACTTC.

The chain has TRBV6-5 and TRBJ2-3, with D uncertain. The CDR3 consists of 13 residues. CDR1 is MNHEY and CDR2 is SVGAGI in the germline V gene. Trimming removed 2 bases at V and 3 bases at J, with 6 bases between. The CDR3 is CASSYTVTDTQYF. For the CDR3, the DNA is TGTGCCAGCAGTTACACGGTGACAGATACGCAGTATTTT.

This clonotype was picked up a small number of times. The chain employs TRBV12-3 or TRBV12-4 and TRBJ2-7, with 8 bases lining up with TRBD1. Losses at the gene ends were 3 bases for V and 7 bases for J; bases not matched to a gene: 5. This CDR3 is 13 amino acids long. Written as DNA, the CDR3 is TGTGCCAGCAGTTTCGACAGGGGTCAGGAGCAGTACTTC. Its protein is CASSFDRGQEQYF.

This clonotype occurred a few times. This chain connects TRBV6-2 or TRBV6-3 to TRBJ1-2; D gene uncertain. V was cut by 7 bases and J by 7 bases, with 10 bases left in between. CDR1 and CDR2 from the germline V gene are MNHEY and SVGEGT. This CDR3 is 11 amino acids long. Here the CDR3 reads CASTNGGGYTF. The CDR3 DNA sequence: TGTGCCAGCACCAACGGAGGTGGCTACACCTTC.

This clonotype showed up many times. V gene TRBV7-2 combines with J gene TRBJ1-2; 12 nucleotides agree with TRBD1. CDR1 is SGHTA and CDR2 is FQGNSA in the germline V gene. This CDR3 has 15 residues. The trim removed 3 bases at V and 4 bases at J, leaving 3 bases unmatched. The CDR3 loop is CASSFGTGGAYGYTF. The CDR3 DNA is TGTGCCAGCAGCTTCGGGACAGGGGGCGCCTATGGCTACACCTTC.

This CDR3 is CASSPALGTSGVGDTQYF. CDR3 nucleotides: TGTGCCAGCAGCCCAGCCCTTGGGACTAGCGGGGTTGGGGATACGCAGTATTTT. This sequence joins TRBV7-2 and TRBJ2-3, with 13 bases lining up with TRBD2. This CDR3 spans 18 amino acids. CDR1 is SGHTA, CDR2 FQGNSA, per germline. V lost 5 bases and J lost 6; bases outside the gene matches: 14.

This clonotype appeared a few times. The rearrangement links TRBV4-3 to TRBJ2-1; D may be TRBD1 (7 bases). Germline lookup yields CDR1 LGHNA and CDR2 YSLEER. Trimming took off 2 bases at V and 7 bases at J, with 21 bases between the two ends. The CDR3 has 17 amino acids. CDR3 protein: CASSQIVGRGTYNEQFF. The CDR3 nucleotides are TGCGCCAGCAGCCAAATTGTAGGCAGGGGGACTTATAATGAGCAGTTCTTC.

This clonotype has only a few counts. J is TRBJ2-1 and V is TRBV4-2; 8 nucleotides line up with TRBD2. CDR3 length equals 12 residues. V lost 3 bases and J lost 12; bases outside the gene matches: 4. CDR1 and CDR2 (germline): LGHNA, YNFKEQ. The CDR3 loop is CASSHGSGVQFF. The CDR3 coding sequence is TGTGCCAGCAGCCATGGTAGCGGGGTGCAGTTCTTC.

As to this clonotype: Germline is not matched at one junction end, which may reflect a read error. The chain carries TRBV28 and TRBJ1-2; a weak D match, TRBD1 (5 bases). CDR1 MDHEN and CDR2 SYDVKM come from the germline V gene. There are 14 residues in the CDR3. The DNA for the CDR3 is TGTGCCACCACACGGTCAGGGAAGGCCTATGGCAACACCTTC. It specifies CATTRSGKAYGNTF.

The chain is built from TRBV7-2 and TRBJ2-7, with D possibly being TRBD2 (6 bases). Germline CDR1 is SGHTA and CDR2 is FQGNSA. The CDR3 length is 13 residues. V was clipped by 5 bases and J by 5 bases, with 13 bases between them. In DNA, the CDR3 is TGTGCCAGCAGCCGAGCGGGTTTTAACGAGCAGTACTTC. It specifies CASSRAGFNEQYF.

This clonotype showed up just once. This chain links TRBV20-1 with TRBJ1-1; 8 positions match TRBD1. The CDR3 is 13 residues long. CDR1 is DFQATT, CDR2 SNEGSKA, per germline (reference sequence). V was pared by 5 bases and J by 6 bases, with 8 bases of the junction left unmatched. The CDR3 nucleotides read TGCAGTGCTGTGATGACAGGGGTCGCTGAAGCTTTCTTT. Encoded protein: CSAVMTGVAEAFF.

In its sample, this clonotype was seen a few times. This rearrangement joins TRBV4-3 to TRBJ2-1; D gene uncertain. This CDR3 is built from 16 residues. Germline values: CDR1 LGHNA, CDR2 YSLEER. Trimming cost V 0 bases and J 5 bases, with 14 bases left between them. The CDR3 nucleotides read TGCGCCAGCAGCCAAGATGTTTTTATCCCTAACAATGAGCAGTTCTTC. Translation gives CASSQDVFIPNNEQFF.

This sequence joins TRBV20-1 and TRBJ2-7; the match to TRBD1 covers 9 bases. After removal of 3 bases from V and 7 bases from J, the junction contained 4 bases not matched to a gene. Germline CDR1 and CDR2: DFQATT and SNEGSKA (reference sequence). The CDR3 is 12 residues long. The CDR3 region has the DNA TGCAGTGCTAGGACAGGGGGATTGGAGCAGTACTTC. It yields the protein CSARTGGLEQYF.